This T cell receptor beta chain originates from a study of preoperative IRX-2 immunotherapy in early breast cancer. This clone is a singleton in its sample. The repertoire was sequenced with immunoSEQ multiplex PCR; TCRdb's copy has only in-frame clones and lacks some. Of fewer than 70,000 clones listed, roughly 95% are singletons. Treatment: preoperative locoregional IRX-2 cytokine immunotherapy. Samples came from a phase Ib trial of preoperative locoregional IRX-2 cytokine immunotherapy. The CDR3 contains 13 residues. Trimming pared 6 bases from V and 3 bases from J, leaving 12 bases between. The germline V gene has CDR1 MDHEN and CDR2 SYDVKM.

The J gene is TRBJ2-7, the V gene TRBV28; D unresolved. This material was collected from a patient treated with IRX-2 immunotherapy. The origin of this receptor is a human donor with breast cancer. Here the CDR3 reads CASRSARVYEQYF. The CDR3 region has the DNA TGTGCCAGCAGGTCAGCACGTGTCTACGAGCAGTACTTC.